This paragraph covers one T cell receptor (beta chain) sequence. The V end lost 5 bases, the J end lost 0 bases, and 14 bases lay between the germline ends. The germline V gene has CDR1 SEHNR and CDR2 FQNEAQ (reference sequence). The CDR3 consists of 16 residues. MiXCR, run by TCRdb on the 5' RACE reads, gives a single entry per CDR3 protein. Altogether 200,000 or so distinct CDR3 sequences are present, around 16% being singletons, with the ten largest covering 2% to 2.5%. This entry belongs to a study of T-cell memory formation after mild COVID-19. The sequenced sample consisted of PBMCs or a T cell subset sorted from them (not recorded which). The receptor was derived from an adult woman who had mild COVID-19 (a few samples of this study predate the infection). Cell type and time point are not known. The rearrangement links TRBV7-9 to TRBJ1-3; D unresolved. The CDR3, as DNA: TGTGCCAGCAGCCCGGGAACAGTATTCTCTGGAAACACCATATATTTT. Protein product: CASSPGTVFSGNTIYF.